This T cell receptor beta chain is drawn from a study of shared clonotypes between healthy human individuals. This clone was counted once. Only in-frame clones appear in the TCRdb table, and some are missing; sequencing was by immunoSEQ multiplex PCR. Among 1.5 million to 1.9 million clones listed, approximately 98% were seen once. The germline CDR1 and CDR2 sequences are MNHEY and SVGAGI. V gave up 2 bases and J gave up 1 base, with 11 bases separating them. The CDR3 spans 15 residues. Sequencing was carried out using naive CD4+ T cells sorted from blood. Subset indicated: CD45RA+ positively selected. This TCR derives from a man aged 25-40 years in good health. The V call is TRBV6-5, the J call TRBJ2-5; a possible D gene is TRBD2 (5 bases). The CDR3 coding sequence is TGTGCCAGCAGTTACCAAACGGACTTCCAAGAGACCCAGTACTTC. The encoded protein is CASSYQTDFQETQYF.